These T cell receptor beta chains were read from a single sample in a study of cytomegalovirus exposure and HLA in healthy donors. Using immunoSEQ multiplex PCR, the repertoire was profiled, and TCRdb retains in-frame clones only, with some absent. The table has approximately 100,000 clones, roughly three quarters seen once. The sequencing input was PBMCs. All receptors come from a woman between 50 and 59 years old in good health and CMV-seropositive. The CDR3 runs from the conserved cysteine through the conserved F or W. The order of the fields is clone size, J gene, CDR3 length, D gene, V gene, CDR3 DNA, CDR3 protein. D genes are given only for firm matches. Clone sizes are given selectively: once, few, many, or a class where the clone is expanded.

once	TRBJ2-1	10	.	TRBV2	TGTGCCAGCAGTGCTAATGAGCAGTTCTTC	CASSANEQFF
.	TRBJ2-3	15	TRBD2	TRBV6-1	TGTGCCAGCAGACAACTAGCGGGGGATCCAGATACGCAGTATTTT	CASRQLAGDPDTQYF
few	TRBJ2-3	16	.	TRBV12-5	TGTGCTAGTGGTTTGGTACCTGGGACTCTCACAGATACGCAGTATTTT	CASGLVPGTLTDTQYF
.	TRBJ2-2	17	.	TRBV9	TGTGCCAGCAGCGACCCCGGACAGCACTCGAGCACCGGGGAGCTGTTTTTT	CASSDPGQHSSTGELFF
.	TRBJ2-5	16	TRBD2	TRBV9	TGTGCCAGCAGCCAAGTACCGGGACTAGCGGAAGAGACCCAGTACTTC	CASSQVPGLAEETQYF
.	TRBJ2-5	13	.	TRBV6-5	TGTGCCAGCAGAGAACTAGACCGAGAGACCCAGTACTTC	CASRELDRETQYF
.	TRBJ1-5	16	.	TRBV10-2	TGCGCCAGCAGTGAAGGGCGGGGGTTCGTCCATCAGCCCCAGCATTTT	CASSEGRGFVHQPQHF
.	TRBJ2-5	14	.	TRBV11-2	TGTGCCAGCAGCTCGGGACACCTTCAAGAGACCCAGTACTTC	CASSSGHLQETQYF
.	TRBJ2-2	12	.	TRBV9	TGTGCCAGCAGCCAAAACACCGGGGAGCTGTTTTTT	CASSQNTGELFF
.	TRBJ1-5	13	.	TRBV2	TGTGCCAGCAGTGAATGGGCAAATCAGCCCCAGCATTTT	CASSEWANQPQHF
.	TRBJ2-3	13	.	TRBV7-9	TGTGCCAGCAGCTTAGACAGGGCAGATACGCAGTATTTT	CASSLDRADTQYF
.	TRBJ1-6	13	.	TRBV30	TGTGCCTGGAGATACCTCGGGAATTCACCCCTCCACTTT	CAWRYLGNSPLHF
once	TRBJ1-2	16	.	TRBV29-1	TGCAGCGTTGATCTTCCCAGTGGGAGAACTAACTATGGCTACACCTTC	CSVDLPSGRTNYGYTF
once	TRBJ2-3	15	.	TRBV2	TGTGCCAGCAGTCGTCTAGCGTCTGGAACAGATACGCAGTATTTT	CASSRLASGTDTQYF
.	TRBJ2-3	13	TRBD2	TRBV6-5	TGTGCCAGCAGGGTAGCGGGTGCAGATACGCAGTATTTT	CASRVAGADTQYF
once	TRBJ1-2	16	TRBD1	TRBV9	TGTGCCAGCAGCGGTTGGGACAGGGATTCTAACTATGGCTACACCTTC	CASSGWDRDSNYGYTF
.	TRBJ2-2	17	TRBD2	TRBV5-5	TGTGCCAGCACCCCGGGCCCACGGCCGGGGGGCACCGGGGAGCTGTTTTTT	CASTPGPRPGGTGELFF
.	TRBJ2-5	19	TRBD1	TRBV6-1	TGTGCCAGCAGTGAACCGGGACAGGGATGGTTGGGGACGGGAGAGACCCAGTACTTC	CASSEPGQGWLGTGETQYF
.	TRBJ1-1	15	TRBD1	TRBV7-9	TGTGCCAGCAGCCCCCCGCTCCGAATGGGACAGAAAGCTTTCTTT	CASSPPLRMGQKAFF
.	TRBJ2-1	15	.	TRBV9	TGTGCCAGCAGCGTCGGTTCGTTGGTTTACAATGAGCAGTTCTTC	CASSVGSLVYNEQFF
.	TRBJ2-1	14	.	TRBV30	TGTGCCTGGACGCAGAGCCCCGGGTACAATGAGCAGTTCTTC	CAWTQSPGYNEQFF
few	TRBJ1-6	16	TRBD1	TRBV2	TGTGCCAGCAGTGAGTTCGGACAGGCCACAAATTCACCCCTCCACTTT	CASSEFGQATNSPLHF
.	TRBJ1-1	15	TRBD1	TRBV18	TGTGCCAGCTCACCATACCAGGGGGCGGACACTGAAGCTTTCTTT	CASSPYQGADTEAFF
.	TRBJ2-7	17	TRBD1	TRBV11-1	TGTGCCAGCAGCTCAGCGCGGGCCGAACAGGGGACCTACGAGCAGTACTTC	CASSSARAEQGTYEQYF
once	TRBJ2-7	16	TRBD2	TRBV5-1	TGCGCCAGCAGCCCCATGGAAGGACTAGGGGCCTACGAGCAGTACTTC	CASSPMEGLGAYEQYF
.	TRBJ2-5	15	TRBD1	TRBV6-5	TGTGCCAGCACCCCTCCAGGGGGCGATGAAGGCCAGCAGTACTTC	CASTPPGGDEGQQYF
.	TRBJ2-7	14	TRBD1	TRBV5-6	TGTGCCAGCAGCCCGGGACAGTCTACCTACGAGCAGTACTTC	CASSPGQSTYEQYF
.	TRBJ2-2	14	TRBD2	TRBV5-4	TGTGCCAGCAGCTGGACTAGGGACACCGGGGAGCTGTTTTTT	CASSWTRDTGELFF
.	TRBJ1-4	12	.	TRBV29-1	TGCAGCGTTGGCAGGGAAGATGAAAAACTGTTTTTT	CSVGREDEKLFF
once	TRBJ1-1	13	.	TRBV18	TGTGCCAGCTCACCATACAGCCTTACTGAAGCTTTCTTT	CASSPYSLTEAFF
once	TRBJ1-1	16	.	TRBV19	TGTGCCAGTAGTATAGGTTATCTAGGCAGGGGCGCTGAAGCTTTCTTT	CASSIGYLGRGAEAFF
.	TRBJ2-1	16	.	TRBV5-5	TGTGCCAGCAGCCGAGAAGCGGATAGCTCCTACAATGAGCAGTTCTTC	CASSREADSSYNEQFF
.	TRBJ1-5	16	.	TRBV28	TGTGCCAGCAGTTTATGGAGGGAGAAAGGCAATCAGCCCCAGCATTTT	CASSLWREKGNQPQHF
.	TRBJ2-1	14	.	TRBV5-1	TGCGCCAGCAGCCTAGGACAACGCAACAATGAGCAGTTCTTC	CASSLGQRNNEQFF
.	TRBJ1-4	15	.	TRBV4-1	TGCGCCAGCAGCAAAGACGAAGAGGAGGCTGAAAAACTGTTTTTT	CASSKDEEEAEKLFF
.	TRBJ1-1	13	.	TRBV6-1	TGTGCCAGCAGCGAGGGAGTGAACACTGAAGCTTTCTTT	CASSEGVNTEAFF
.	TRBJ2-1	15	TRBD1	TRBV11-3	TGTGCCAGCAGCTTTGGGACAGGGGGCTACAATGAGCAGTTCTTC	CASSFGTGGYNEQFF
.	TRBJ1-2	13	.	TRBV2	TGTGCCAGCAGTGAATCGGGGAACTATGGCTACACCTTC	CASSESGNYGYTF